Listed here are 27 T cell receptor beta chains from one sample, sequenced in a study of technical replicates of blood from a few donors. Assay: immunoSEQ multiplex PCR; the TCRdb copy retains only in-frame clones and omits some. The table has about 76,000 clones, 90% to 95% seen once; the top ten hold about 0.4%. The material sequenced was T cells isolated from PBMCs. These receptor sequences come from a human donor in good health.

This chain uses TRBV7-8 with TRBJ2-1; D uncertain. The CDR3 has 12 residues. With 0 bases removed from V and 15 bases from J, the gap between germline ends came to 12 bases. Germline CDR1 and CDR2: SGHVS and FQNEAQ. CDR3 nucleotides: TGTGCCAGCAGCTTAGCAAGTCCTGAGGCGTTCTTC. As protein: CASSLASPEAFF. The full variable domain, rest sourced from reference TRBV7-8 and TRBJ2-1, is GAGVSQSPRYKVAKRGQDVALRCDPISGHVSLFWYQQALGQGPEFLTYFQNEAQLDKSGLPSDRFFAERPEGSVSTLKIQRTQQEDSAVYLCASSLASPEAFFGPGTRLTVL.

V is TRBV19 and J is TRBJ1-5; 10 bases map to TRBD1. J was trimmed by 3 bases and V by 7 bases; bases with no gene match: 9. CDR3 length: 16 amino acids. CDR1 and CDR2 from the germline V gene are LNHDA and SQIVND (reference sequence). DNA of the CDR3: TGTGCCAGTATTCAGGCGGGACAGGGGAACAATCAGCCCCAGCATTTT. It encodes CASIQAGQGNNQPQHF.

V is TRBV19 and J is TRBJ2-7, with 11 bases matching TRBD2. There are 17 residues in the CDR3. J gave up 5 bases and V 3 bases, and 12 bases lay outside the gene matches. The germline gives CDR1 LNHDA, CDR2 SQIVND (reference sequence). Here the CDR3 DNA reads TGTGCCAGTAGTATCGGGACTAGCGGCTCAACGGGGCACGAGCAGTACTTC. Translation gives CASSIGTSGSTGHEQYF.

DNA of the CDR3: TGTGCCACCAGCAGAGACGGGGAATTGCAGCCCCAGCATTTT. Protein sequence: CATSRDGELQPQHF. V is TRBV15 and J is TRBJ1-5; the D is unclear. With 0 bases removed from V and 7 bases from J, the gap between germline ends came to 10 bases. Germline V gene sequence: CDR1 LNHNV, CDR2 YYDKDF (reference sequence). This CDR3 is built from 14 residues.

The chain is built from TRBV4-2 and TRBJ2-5, with D possibly matching TRBD2 (5 bases). Germline values: CDR1 LGHNA, CDR2 YNFKEQ. The CDR3 consists of 14 residues. Trimming cost V 0 bases and J 5 bases, with 10 bases left between them. CDR3 sequence (DNA): TGTGCCAGCAGCCAAGAGGGGAGCACGGAGACCCAGTACTTC. Translating it yields CASSQEGSTETQYF.

The chain joins TRBV4-3 to TRBJ1-3; D is possibly TRBD1 (6 bases). This CDR3 comprises 15 residues. Germline assignment: CDR1 LGHNA and CDR2 YSLEER. The V and J ends lost 1 base and 4 bases respectively, with 11 bases between them. The CDR3, as DNA: TGCGCCAGCAGCCAAGTTAACAGGGCCGGAAACACCATATATTTT. Translating gives CASSQVNRAGNTIYF.

The rearrangement joins TRBV30 to TRBJ2-1; 7 nucleotides line up with TRBD2. The CDR3 spans 14 residues. The V segment lost 0 bases and the J segment 2 bases; nucleotides outside the gene matches: 1. Germline CDR1 is GTSNPN and CDR2 is SVGIG (reference sequence). CDR3 protein: CAWSVAGPYNEQFF. In DNA, the CDR3 is TGTGCCTGGAGTGTAGCGGGACCCTACAATGAGCAGTTCTTC.

The chain couples TRBV12-5 to TRBJ2-2; D is unclear. Germline CDR1 reads LGHNT; CDR2 reads FRNRAP. This CDR3 comprises 14 residues. V was pared by 4 bases and J by 1 base, with 7 bases between. CDR3 nucleotides: TGTGCTAGTGGTTGGCAAGAGAACACCGGGGAGCTGTTTTTT. This gives the protein CASGWQENTGELFF.

The gene calls are TRBV13 and TRBJ1-2; TRBD1 matches at 7 bases. Germline-derived CDR1 and CDR2 are PRHDT and FYEKMQ (reference sequence). The length of the CDR3 is 13 residues. Losses at the gene ends were 3 bases for V and 4 bases for J; bases not matched to a gene: 2. In nucleotides, the CDR3 is TGTGCCAGCAGCTTGGGGACAGCCTATGGCTACACCTTC. Residues: CASSLGTAYGYTF.

This chain uses TRBV4-3 with TRBJ2-7; 7 bases match TRBD2. Germline V gene lookup returns CDR1 LGHNA and CDR2 YSLEER. V trimming: 0 bases; J trimming: 0 bases; junction bases outside the gene matches: 5. The CDR3 has 16 residues. The CDR3 loop reads CASSQDYGRTSYEQYF. In DNA, the CDR3 is TGCGCCAGCAGCCAAGATTACGGGAGGACCTCCTACGAGCAGTACTTC.

The chain links TRBV25-1 to TRBJ1-5, with D perhaps matching TRBD1 (5 bases). V dropped 8 bases and J dropped 1 base, with 18 bases sitting between them. Germline V lookup: CDR1 MGHDK, CDR2 SYGVNS. This CDR3 is built from 16 residues. In DNA form, the CDR3 reads TGTGCCAGCGCGGAGGGACGGAAGGGGAGCAATCAGCCCCAGCATTTT. As protein: CASAEGRKGSNQPQHF.

The V gene is TRBV18, the J gene TRBJ2-5; 7 bases are shared with TRBD1. The CDR3 extends over 16 amino acids. Losses at the gene ends were 3 bases for V and 12 bases for J; bases not matched to a gene: 19. The germline gives CDR1 KGHSH, CDR2 LQKENI. CDR3 in amino acids: CASSPTTSQGVPFEYF. In DNA, the CDR3 is TGTGCCAGCTCACCTACTACCTCGCAGGGGGTACCTTTCGAGTACTTC.

This rearrangement joins TRBV6-6 to TRBJ1-2; tentatively, D is TRBD1 (6 bases). From germline, CDR1 is MNHNY and CDR2 SVGAGI (reference sequence). V was pared by 2 bases and J by 4 bases, with 11 bases between. The CDR3 is 14 residues long. The CDR3 region has the DNA TGTGCCAGCAGTTACGGGGGGGCAGGCTATGGCTACACCTTC. Translating it yields CASSYGGAGYGYTF.

The chain uses TRBV19 and TRBJ2-1; 10 bases agree with TRBD2. The V and J ends lost 6 bases and 7 bases, in that order; junction bases with no gene match: 6. The CDR3 loop spans 14 amino acids. The germline gives CDR1 LNHDA, CDR2 SQIVND (reference sequence). The CDR3 spells CASRVAGGWNEQFF. DNA for the CDR3: TGTGCCAGTAGAGTAGCGGGAGGTTGGAATGAGCAGTTCTTC.

This chain links TRBV11-2 with TRBJ2-7, with a weak D call TRBD1 (6 bases). CDR3 size: 15 residues. Germline CDR1 is SGHAT and CDR2 is FQNNGV. Trimming removed 3 bases from V and 5 bases from J, with 17 bases in between. This CDR3 reads CASSLRIRGNDEQYF. The CDR3 bases are TGTGCCAGCAGCTTGAGGATAAGGGGGAACGACGAGCAGTACTTC.

The chain carries TRBV11-1 and TRBJ2-5, with a possible D match to TRBD1 (6 bases). The CDR3 totals 15 residues. The ends were cut back, 4 bases at V and 3 bases at J, with 15 bases in the middle. The germline V gene encodes CDR1 SGHAT and CDR2 FQDESV (reference sequence). The CDR3 DNA is TGTGCCAGCAGCTCCCCGGGACAAGCGAAAGAGACCCAGTACTTC. Protein: CASSSPGQAKETQYF.

The rearrangement joins TRBV7-8 to TRBJ2-3, with D maybe TRBD2 (6 bases). Germline loops: CDR1 SGHVS, CDR2 FQNEAQ. CDR3 length: 16 residues. V was clipped by 0 bases and J by 3 bases, with 13 bases between them. This chain's CDR3 is CASSLAEGHRTDTQYF. Here the CDR3 DNA reads TGTGCCAGCAGCTTAGCGGAGGGCCATAGGACAGATACGCAGTATTTT.

J is TRBJ1-4 and V is TRBV29-1, with 9 bases fitting TRBD1. Trimming at V came to 6 bases and at J to 7 bases, leaving 9 bases not matched to a gene. Germline CDR1 and CDR2: SQVTM and ANQGSEA. The CDR3 is 14 amino acids. The chain's CDR3 is CSVHTGTGSEKLFF. The DNA for the CDR3 is TGCAGCGTCCATACCGGGACAGGGAGTGAAAAACTGTTTTTT.

V and J are TRBV5-4 and TRBJ2-3; 11 bases map to TRBD2. CDR3 size: 17 residues. J was trimmed by 2 bases and V by 1 base; bases with no gene match: 6. The germline gives CDR1 SGHNT, CDR2 YYREEE (reference sequence). The CDR3 DNA is TGTGCCAGCAGCTTGACCACTAGCGGGAGTTTCACAGATACGCAGTATTTT. Residues: CASSLTTSGSFTDTQYF.

DNA of the CDR3: TGCGCCAGCAGTCTTACAGGGTTACGACCGCCCCATGAGCAGTTCTTC. Amino acids: CASSLTGLRPPHEQFF. The chain couples TRBV5-1 to TRBJ2-1, with D perhaps matching TRBD1 (6 bases). Germline CDR1 and CDR2: SGHRS and YFSETQ. V was clipped by 5 bases and J by 8 bases, with 23 bases between them. The CDR3 totals 16 residues.

The chain recombines TRBV7-9 with TRBJ1-1; D is undetermined. Trimming shortened V by 6 bases and J by 0 bases, and 8 bases separated the two germline ends. The CDR3 contains 13 residues. CDR1 and CDR2 from the germline V gene are SEHNR and FQNEAQ (reference sequence). CDR3 protein: CASRRGVNTEAFF. The CDR3 DNA reads as TGTGCCAGCAGACGAGGAGTGAACACTGAAGCTTTCTTT.

The chain recombines TRBV27 with TRBJ2-7, with 8 positions matching TRBD1. Germline lookup yields CDR1 MNHEY and CDR2 SMNVEV (reference sequence). The CDR3 spans 13 residues. Trimming took 6 bases from V and 1 from J; bases not matched to a gene: 2. CDR3 nucleotides: TGTGCCAGCAGAGGACAGGGTTCCTACGAGCAGTACTTC. It specifies CASRGQGSYEQYF.

The J gene is TRBJ2-1, the V gene TRBV5-4, with D possibly being TRBD2 (5 bases). V was cut by 3 bases and J by 5 bases, with 9 bases left in between. The germline V gene encodes CDR1 SGHNT and CDR2 YYREEE (reference sequence). The CDR3 has 13 amino acids. CDR3 sequence: CASSSGSHNEQFF. Here the CDR3 DNA reads TGTGCCAGCAGCTCGGGGAGCCACAATGAGCAGTTCTTC.

The chain links TRBV2 to TRBJ2-5, with 9 bases lining up with TRBD1. V lost 8 bases and J lost 3; bases outside the gene matches: 4. CDR3 length: 13 residues. Looked up from germline, CDR1 is SNHLY and CDR2 is FYNNEI. The CDR3 is CASLWTGEETQYF. The DNA of the CDR3 is TGTGCCAGCTTGTGGACAGGGGAAGAGACCCAGTACTTC.

The rearrangement joins TRBV30 to TRBJ2-6, with no clear D. Trimming removed 4 bases from V and 4 bases from J, with 14 bases in between. There are 15 residues in the CDR3. Germline V gene lookup returns CDR1 GTSNPN and CDR2 SVGIG (reference sequence). The CDR3 region is CAWITFEAGANVLTF. Written as DNA, the CDR3 is TGTGCCTGGATTACGTTTGAGGCCGGGGCCAACGTCCTGACTTTC.

The chain combines TRBV19 with TRBJ2-2; 11 bases match TRBD2. V gave up 5 bases and J gave up 4 bases; unmatched junction bases: 6. This CDR3 has 16 residues. Germline-derived CDR1 and CDR2 are LNHDA and SQIVND (reference sequence). The CDR3 DNA is TGTGCCAGTAGTGCTACTAGCGGGAGTGCCACCGGGGAGCTGTTTTTT. This encodes CASSATSGSATGELFF.

The genes are TRBV6-5 and TRBJ2-7, with TRBD1 identical over 11 bases. CDR1 MNHEY and CDR2 SVGAGI come from the germline V gene. This CDR3 spans 15 amino acids. J lost 4 bases, V lost 6 bases, and 8 bases had no gene match. This CDR3 is CASSRNRDRGYEQYF. The CDR3 nucleotides read TGTGCCAGCAGCCGGAATCGGGACAGGGGGTACGAGCAGTACTTC.